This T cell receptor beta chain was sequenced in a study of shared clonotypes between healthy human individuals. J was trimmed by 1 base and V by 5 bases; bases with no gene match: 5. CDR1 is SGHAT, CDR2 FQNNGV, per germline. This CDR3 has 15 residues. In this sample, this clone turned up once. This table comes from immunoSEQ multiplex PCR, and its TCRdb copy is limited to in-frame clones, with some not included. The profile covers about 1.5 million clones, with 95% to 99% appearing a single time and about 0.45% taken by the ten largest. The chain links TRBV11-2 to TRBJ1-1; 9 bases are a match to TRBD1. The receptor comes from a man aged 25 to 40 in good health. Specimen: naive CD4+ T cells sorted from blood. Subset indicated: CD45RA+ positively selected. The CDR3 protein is CASSQRTGANTEAFF. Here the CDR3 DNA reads TGTGCCAGCAGCCAACGGACAGGGGCGAACACTGAAGCTTTCTTT.